Here is one TCR beta chain with its context. This sample stems from a study of blood T cell repertoires in COVID-19. As handled by the study authors: Estimates of nucleated cell counts were drawn from the amplification of reference gene primers. The protocol was immunoSEQ multiplex PCR, while the TCRdb copy is restricted to in-frame clones and leaves out a portion. V, J and clone size derive from that table, while D and trimming were established from the DNA sequence. Among about 210,000 clones listed, approximately 85% were seen once. This CDR3 region has 13 residues. V was clipped by 5 bases and J by 9 bases, with 17 bases between them. Germline CDR1 is SGHRS and CDR2 is YFSETQ.

Sequenced sample: peripheral blood. The chain is built from TRBV5-1 and TRBJ2-5, with D possibly matching TRBD1 (6 bases). This receptor was identified in a woman older than 75 with acute or convalescent COVID-19. CDR3 DNA sequence: TGCGCCAGCAGGCCTGACAGGCCTGGGGCCCAGTACTTC. It yields the protein CASRPDRPGAQYF.